Listed below are T cell receptor beta chains from one sample, sequenced in a study of T cell changes during pregnancy in multiple sclerosis. Assay: immunoSEQ multiplex PCR; the TCRdb copy retains only in-frame clones and omits some. The data show tens of thousands of clones, approximately 90% seen once. The sequences come from CD8+ T cells from peripheral blood mononuclear cells, collected after pregnancy. The receptors were sampled from a female donor in good health, enrolled as a control in a pregnancy study. Each CDR3 is given with its conserved first and last residue. Fields, in order: CDR3 DNA, CDR3 protein, V gene, J gene, clone size, D gene. D genes are given only for firm matches. Clone size is given for some rows only: seen once, a few or many times, or a class if the clone is expanded.

CDR3 DNA: TGTGCCAGCAGCTTGGGGACTAGCGGTTCCTACGAGCAGTACTTC
CDR3 protein: CASSLGTSGSYEQYF
V gene: TRBV5-4
J gene: TRBJ2-7
clone size: NA
D gene: TRBD2

CDR3 DNA: TGTGCCAGCTCACTCGGAGGGGAAGGTCGAGAGACCCAGTACTTC
CDR3 protein: CASSLGGEGRETQYF
V gene: TRBV18
J gene: TRBJ2-5
clone size: NA
D gene: NA

CDR3 DNA: TGCGCCAGCAGCCTAGTGGCCGGGACCGGGAGTGATACGCAGTATTTT
CDR3 protein: CASSLVAGTGSDTQYF
V gene: TRBV4-3
J gene: TRBJ2-3
clone size: few
D gene: NA

CDR3 DNA: TGTGCCAGCAGCTTAGAAGCAGGACTTTATAGCAATCAGCCCCAGCATTTT
CDR3 protein: CASSLEAGLYSNQPQHF
V gene: TRBV7-6
J gene: TRBJ1-5
clone size: NA
D gene: NA

CDR3 DNA: TGTGCCAGCAGCCCCTCGGGACTAGCAGGCAATGAGCAGTTCTTC
CDR3 protein: CASSPSGLAGNEQFF
V gene: TRBV13
J gene: TRBJ2-1
clone size: NA
D gene: TRBD2

CDR3 DNA: TGTGCCAGCAGCTTGGGGGGGGGTGAGCAGTTCTTC
CDR3 protein: CASSLGGGEQFF
V gene: TRBV5-4
J gene: TRBJ2-1
clone size: NA
D gene: TRBD2

CDR3 DNA: TGCGCCAGCAGCCCCCGGACAGGGGAGGGTAGGAAGTATGGCTACACCTTC
CDR3 protein: CASSPRTGEGRKYGYTF
V gene: TRBV4-3
J gene: TRBJ1-2
clone size: NA
D gene: TRBD1

CDR3 DNA: TGCGCCAGCAGCCAAGAGGGAGCTCACAATGAGCAGTTCTTC
CDR3 protein: CASSQEGAHNEQFF
V gene: TRBV4-3
J gene: TRBJ2-1
clone size: NA
D gene: NA

CDR3 DNA: TGTGCCAGCCCGGGGGGCAACACTGAAGCTTTCTTT
CDR3 protein: CASPGGNTEAFF
V gene: TRBV2
J gene: TRBJ1-1
clone size: NA
D gene: NA

CDR3 DNA: TGTGCCAGCAGTACACGGACAGAGAACAATGAGCAGTTCTTC
CDR3 protein: CASSTRTENNEQFF
V gene: TRBV6-5
J gene: TRBJ2-1
clone size: NA
D gene: NA

CDR3 DNA: TGTGCCAGCAGTTTATCTGCGGATCCGGTTTACAATGAGCAGTTCTTC
CDR3 protein: CASSLSADPVYNEQFF
V gene: TRBV27
J gene: TRBJ2-1
clone size: once
D gene: NA

CDR3 DNA: TGTGCCAGCAGCACTCTCGACAACTACGAGCAGTACTTC
CDR3 protein: CASSTLDNYEQYF
V gene: TRBV6-5
J gene: TRBJ2-7
clone size: NA
D gene: NA

CDR3 DNA: TGTGCTAGTGGTTTGGCTAGCGGGGGTCTCAATGAGCAGTTCTTC
CDR3 protein: CASGLASGGLNEQFF
V gene: TRBV12-5
J gene: TRBJ2-1
clone size: NA
D gene: TRBD2

CDR3 DNA: TGTGCCAGCAGCCCGCCAGGGGACACTGAAGCTTTCTTT
CDR3 protein: CASSPPGDTEAFF
V gene: TRBV7-9
J gene: TRBJ1-1
clone size: NA
D gene: NA

CDR3 DNA: TGTGCCAGCCTCGGGTCTACTACTGAAGCTTTCTTT
CDR3 protein: CASLGSTTEAFF
V gene: TRBV6-5
J gene: TRBJ1-1
clone size: once
D gene: NA

CDR3 DNA: TGTGCCAGCAGTCCCACCGAGACAGGGGAGGCCGGGGAGCTGTTTTTT
CDR3 protein: CASSPTETGEAGELFF
V gene: TRBV6-4
J gene: TRBJ2-2
clone size: NA
D gene: TRBD1

CDR3 DNA: TGCGCCAGCAGCCTCGGGAAAAACTCCTACGAGCAGTACTTC
CDR3 protein: CASSLGKNSYEQYF
V gene: TRBV4-3
J gene: TRBJ2-7
clone size: medium-sized
D gene: NA

CDR3 DNA: TGTGCCAGCAGTTCTACCGCGGGGGCCTACGAGCAGTACTTC
CDR3 protein: CASSSTAGAYEQYF
V gene: TRBV7-9
J gene: TRBJ2-7
clone size: NA
D gene: TRBD2

CDR3 DNA: TGTGCCAGCAGCTTAGGGGGCGAATACGAGCAGTACTTC
CDR3 protein: CASSLGGEYEQYF
V gene: TRBV5-4
J gene: TRBJ2-7
clone size: NA
D gene: TRBD1

CDR3 DNA: TGTGCCAGCAGTTGGGCAGGGCCCACTGAAGCTTTCTTT
CDR3 protein: CASSWAGPTEAFF
V gene: TRBV28
J gene: TRBJ1-1
clone size: NA
D gene: NA

CDR3 DNA: TGTGCCAGTAGTATTCCCCACGGGGGAAGGTATTCACCCCTCCACTTT
CDR3 protein: CASSIPHGGRYSPLHF
V gene: TRBV19
J gene: TRBJ1-6
clone size: NA
D gene: NA

CDR3 DNA: TGTGCCAGCAGCCCACCCCGACAGGTCTTAGAAGACACCATATATTTT
CDR3 protein: CASSPPRQVLEDTIYF
V gene: TRBV7-9
J gene: TRBJ1-3
clone size: NA
D gene: NA

CDR3 DNA: TGTGCCAGCACATCGGGGGGGCCCCATGAGCAGTTCTTC
CDR3 protein: CASTSGGPHEQFF
V gene: TRBV9
J gene: TRBJ2-1
clone size: NA
D gene: TRBD2

CDR3 DNA: TGTGCCAGCAGCTTAATTGGAGGGGCGGATACGCAGTATTTT
CDR3 protein: CASSLIGGADTQYF
V gene: TRBV7-3
J gene: TRBJ2-3
clone size: NA
D gene: NA

CDR3 DNA: TGTGCCAGCAGCCGACAGGGTTCCTACGAGCAGTACTTC
CDR3 protein: CASSRQGSYEQYF
V gene: TRBV7-9
J gene: TRBJ2-7
clone size: NA
D gene: TRBD1

CDR3 DNA: TGTGCCAGCCGCTTTACGGACAGGGCAAACATTCAGTACTTC
CDR3 protein: CASRFTDRANIQYF
V gene: TRBV28
J gene: TRBJ2-4
clone size: NA
D gene: TRBD1

CDR3 DNA: TGTGCCAGCAGCGAGGGGCAGGGGAACCAGCCCCAGCATTTT
CDR3 protein: CASSEGQGNQPQHF
V gene: TRBV2
J gene: TRBJ1-5
clone size: NA
D gene: NA

CDR3 DNA: TGTGCCAGCAGCGTAGAGTCAGAGGTTTTATCACCCCTCCACTTT
CDR3 protein: CASSVESEVLSPLHF
V gene: TRBV9
J gene: TRBJ1-6
clone size: NA
D gene: NA